The present TCR beta chain was sequenced within a study of cytomegalovirus exposure and HLA in healthy donors. Overall study results and limits: In an earlier analysis, productive rearrangement rates for most beta V segments clustered near 87% or 30%.

CDR1 is SGHVS and CDR2 is FQNEAQ in the germline V gene. With 1 base removed from V and 4 bases from J, the gap between germline ends came to 8 bases. CDR3 size: 14 residues. Of note for this clone: Its antigen is unidentified.

Researchers ran the PCR with 60 Vbeta and 13 Jbeta primers. Here immunoSEQ multiplex PCR was the method, and the copy in TCRdb shows in-frame clones only, minus some. The sample has 150,000 to 160,000 clones, around 79% seen once. The gene calls are TRBV7-8 and TRBJ1-3; D remains unclear. Sequences were obtained from PBMCs. This sequence was found in a man aged 25 to 40 in good health and CMV-seropositive. The CDR3 sequence is CASSLEGEGNTIYF. The CDR3 DNA follows: TGTGCCAGCAGCTTAGAGGGAGAAGGAAACACCATATATTTT.